Listed below are T cell receptor beta chains from one sample, sequenced in a study of vaccination and CD4 T cells after COVID-19. These TCRs are of unknown antigen specificity. TCRdb ran MiXCR on the PCR reads and lists one entry per CDR3 protein. This table has about 15,000 distinct CDR3 sequences, about 55% appearing once. This specimen was CD4+ T cells from blood, cultured in vitro, taken before SARS-CoV-2 vaccination. The receptors come from a human donor who had recovered from COVID-19. The CDR3 runs from the conserved cysteine through the conserved F or W. The D gene is left open where the match is weak. Not every row has a clone size; where given, it reads once, few, many or a size class.

. | TRBJ2-1 | TRBV24-1 | . | CATSDLVGEEQFF | TGTGCCACCAGTGATTTGGTGGGGGAAGAGCAGTTCTTC
. | TRBJ1-3 | TRBV11-3 | TRBD1 | CASSLDGTGGGNTIYF | TGTGCCAGCAGCTTAGATGGGACAGGAGGGGGAAACACCATATATTTT
. | TRBJ2-1 | TRBV20-1 | TRBD2 | CSARPLGSGVPYNEQFF | TGCAGTGCTAGACCCCTGGGTAGCGGGGTCCCCTACAATGAGCAGTTCTTC
. | TRBJ2-6 | TRBV5-5 | . | CASSLVVPGPSSGANVLTF | TGTGCCAGCAGCTTGGTAGTTCCGGGGCCCAGCTCTGGGGCCAACGTCCTGACTTTC
few | TRBJ2-5 | TRBV20-1 | TRBD2 | CSAVGGASGGQETQYF | TGCAGTGCTGTAGGGGGGGCTAGCGGGGGGCAAGAGACCCAGTACTTC
few | TRBJ1-1 | TRBV20-1 | TRBD1 | CSAENRDRRNTEAFF | TGCAGTGCTGAAAACCGGGACAGGAGGAACACTGAAGCTTTCTTT
. | TRBJ1-2 | TRBV5-1 | TRBD1 | CASSLESGGGGYTF | TGCGCCAGCAGCTTGGAGTCAGGGGGCGGCGGCTACACCTTC
. | TRBJ1-1 | TRBV7-9 | TRBD1 | CASSIRTGDHTEAFF | TGTGCCAGCAGCATAAGAACAGGGGATCACACTGAAGCTTTCTTT
few | TRBJ1-1 | TRBV29-1 | . | CSVGFSLNTEAFF | TGCAGCGTTGGTTTCAGTTTGAACACTGAAGCTTTTTTT
. | TRBJ2-4 | TRBV20-1 | TRBD2 | CSAKGTSGTKNIQYF | TGCAGTGCCAAGGGGACTAGCGGAACCAAAAACATTCAGTACTTC
. | TRBJ2-5 | TRBV6-2/TRBV6-3 | TRBD1 | CASSYLRDRGLKTQYF | TGTGCCAGCAGTTACCTCCGGGACAGGGGTCTCAAGACCCAGTACTTC
. | TRBJ2-5 | TRBV27 | . | CASSFRGIQETQYF | TGTGCCAGCAGTTTCCGGGGGATTCAAGAGACCCAGTACTTC
. | TRBJ2-3 | TRBV6-1 | . | CASTRGAKGADTQYF | TGTGCCAGCACCCGGGGGGCTAAGGGGGCAGATACGCAGTATTTT
once | TRBJ2-4 | TRBV5-6 | TRBD1 | CASRRTGDLAKNIQYF | TGTGCCAGCAGACGGACAGGGGACTTAGCCAAAAACATTCAGTACTTC
once | TRBJ2-3 | TRBV7-6 | TRBD2 | CASSLLAGDTDTQYF | TGTGCCAGCAGCTTACTAGCGGGGGACACAGATACGCAGTATTTT
. | TRBJ2-5 | TRBV29-1 | TRBD1 | CSVVEQGAQETQYF | TGCAGCGTCGTCGAACAGGGGGCCCAAGAGACCCAGTACTTC
. | TRBJ2-3 | TRBV19 | . | CASSMIGGSTDTQYF | TGTGCCAGTAGTATGATCGGCGGGAGCACAGATACGCAGTATTTT
. | TRBJ2-1 | TRBV20-1 | . | CSARKDGGLLGSYNEQFF | TGCAGTGCTAGAAAAGACGGAGGCCTCCTAGGCTCCTACAATGAGCAGTTCTTC
. | TRBJ2-1 | TRBV25-1 | . | CASSDPDYGNEQFF | TGTGCCAGCAGTGATCCGGACTATGGCAATGAGCAGTTCTTC
. | TRBJ1-1 | TRBV7-9 | . | CASSFGTTNTEAFF | TGTGCCAGCAGCTTCGGGACAACCAACACTGAAGCTTTCTTT
. | TRBJ1-5 | TRBV7-8 | . | CASSFKQGREPQHF | TGTGCCAGCAGCTTCAAACAGGGCCGGGAGCCCCAGCATTTT
few | TRBJ2-4 | TRBV6-2/TRBV6-3 | . | CASTQRPQDLAKNIQYF | TGTGCCAGCACCCAACGGCCCCAAGACCTAGCCAAAAACATTCAGTACTTC
. | TRBJ1-5 | TRBV6-2/TRBV6-3 | TRBD1 | CASSGTGTENQPQHF | TGTGCCAGCAGCGGTACCGGGACAGAGAATCAGCCCCAGCATTTT
. | TRBJ2-2 | TRBV20-1 | TRBD2 | CSAIGAGGTTGELFF | TGCAGTGCCATAGGGGCGGGGGGCACCACCGGGGAGCTGTTTTTT
. | TRBJ2-1 | TRBV11-3 | TRBD1 | CASSQGQGWDEQFF | TGTGCCAGCAGCCAGGGACAGGGCTGGGATGAGCAGTTCTTC
. | TRBJ2-1 | TRBV19 | . | CASSTQSAGYKNEQFF | TGTGCCAGTAGTACCCAGAGCGCAGGTTATAAAAATGAGCAGTTCTTC
. | TRBJ1-5 | TRBV10-2 | . | CASSELGQRQHF | TGCGCCAGCAGTGAGTTGGGCCAGCGCCAGCATTTT
. | TRBJ2-7 | TRBV20-1 | TRBD2 | CSASGLAGGLGEQYF | TGCAGTGCTAGTGGGCTAGCGGGAGGGCTGGGCGAGCAGTACTTC
. | TRBJ1-1 | TRBV19 | . | CASSMDSGGPAAFF | TGTGCCAGTAGTATGGACAGCGGGGGCCCAGCGGCTTTCTTT
once | TRBJ1-2 | TRBV30 | . | CAWISGRGYGYTF | TGTGCCTGGATCTCGGGCAGGGGCTATGGCTACACCTTC
. | TRBJ1-2 | TRBV21-1 | . | CASTNQTSMYLCASTTQGRYTF | .
. | TRBJ1-1 | TRBV5-4 | . | CASSPDQGLNTEAFF | TGTGCCAGCAGCCCTGATCAGGGGTTGAACACTGAAGCTTTCTTT
. | TRBJ2-3 | TRBV7-3 | . | CASSPNGRHDTQYF | TGTGCCAGCAGCCCCAATGGCCGTCATGATACGCAGTATTTT
few | TRBJ1-2 | TRBV10-2 | . | CASSGGTGRGGYTF | TGCGCCAGCAGTGGGGGGACGGGCCGAGGAGGCTACACCTTC
. | TRBJ1-5 | TRBV27 | TRBD1 | CASSYRQGGQPQHF | TGTGCCAGCAGTTACCGACAGGGGGGTCAGCCCCAGCATTTT
few | TRBJ2-5 | TRBV19 | TRBD2 | CASRRTSGGEETQYF | TGTGCCAGTAGACGGACTAGCGGGGGTGAAGAGACCCAGTACTTC
. | TRBJ2-2 | TRBV24-1 | TRBD2 | CATSDSGLAGVTGELFF | TGTGCCACCAGTGATTCCGGACTAGCGGGAGTTACCGGGGAGCTGTTTTTT
. | TRBJ1-6 | TRBV12-3/TRBV12-4 | TRBD1 | CASRRQGGSPLHF | TGTGCCAGCAGACGACAGGGTGGTTCACCCCTCCACTTT
few | TRBJ1-2 | TRBV29-1 | TRBD1 | CSVDSRDRGGGGYTF | TGCAGCGTAGACTCTAGAGACAGGGGAGGCGGGGGCTACACCTTC
few | TRBJ2-5 | TRBV5-3 | TRBD1 | CASSRTGGQETQYF | TGTGCCAGCAGCCGGACAGGGGGCCAAGAGACCCAGTACTTC
. | TRBJ2-1 | TRBV19 | . | CASSIRGLSNEQFF | TGTGCCAGTAGTATCAGGGGCCTTAGTAATGAGCAGTTCTTC
few | TRBJ1-1 | TRBV7-2 | . | CASSPDSRLEAFF | TGTGCCAGCAGCCCCGACAGTCGATTGGAAGCTTTCTTT
. | TRBJ1-2 | TRBV7-8 | . | CASSTRQRPDYGYTF | TGTGCCAGCAGCACTAGACAGCGACCGGACTATGGCTACACCTTC
. | TRBJ1-1 | TRBV20-1 | . | CSARVQGTEAFF | TGCAGTGCTAGAGTACAGGGCACTGAAGCTTTCTTT
. | TRBJ2-3 | TRBV6-2/TRBV6-3 | . | CASRNRDTSTDTQYF | TGTGCCAGCCGCAACAGGGACACTAGCACAGATACGCAGTATTTT